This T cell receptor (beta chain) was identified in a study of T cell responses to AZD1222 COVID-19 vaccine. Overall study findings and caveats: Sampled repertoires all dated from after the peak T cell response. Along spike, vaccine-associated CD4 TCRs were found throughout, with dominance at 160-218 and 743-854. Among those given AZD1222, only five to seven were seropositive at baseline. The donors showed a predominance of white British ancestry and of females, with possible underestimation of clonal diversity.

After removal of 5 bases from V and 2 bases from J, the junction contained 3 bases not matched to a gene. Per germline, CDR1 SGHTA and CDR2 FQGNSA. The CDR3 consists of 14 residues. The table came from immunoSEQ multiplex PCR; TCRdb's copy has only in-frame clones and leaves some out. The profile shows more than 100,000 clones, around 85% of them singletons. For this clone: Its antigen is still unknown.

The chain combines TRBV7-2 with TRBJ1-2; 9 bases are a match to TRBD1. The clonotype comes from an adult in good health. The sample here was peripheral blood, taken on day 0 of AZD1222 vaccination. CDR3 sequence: CASSGGQGNYGYTF. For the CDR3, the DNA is TGTGCCAGCAGCGGGGGACAGGGAAACTATGGCTACACCTTC. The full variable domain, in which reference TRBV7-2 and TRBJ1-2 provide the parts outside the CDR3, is GAGVSQSPSNKVTEKGKDVELRCDPISGHTALYWYRQSLGQGLEFLIYFQGNSAPDKSGLPSDRFSAERTGGSVSTLTIQRTQQEDSAVYLCASSGGQGNYGYTFGSGTRLTVV.